A single sample is the source of the 23 T cell receptor beta chains below, sequenced in a study of blood T cell repertoires in COVID-19. Profiling relied on immunoSEQ multiplex PCR, and the TCRdb table lists in-frame clones only, not all of them. The data show about 60,000 clones, more than 70% seen once. Sequenced material: peripheral blood. The source of these receptors is a man aged 30-40 years with COVID-19, enrolled during active disease.

This chain connects TRBV11-3 to TRBJ1-1; no firm D call. The length of the CDR3 is 14 residues. Germline CDR1 and CDR2: SGHNT and YENEEA. Trimming shortened V by 3 bases and J by 3 bases, and 11 bases separated the two germline ends. The CDR3 coding sequence is TGTGCCAGCAGCTTGGAGGGAAAGGACACTGAAGCTTTCTTT. Residues: CASSLEGKDTEAFF.

This rearrangement joins TRBV2 to TRBJ1-4; the match to TRBD1 covers 9 bases. V lost 8 bases and J lost 7; bases outside the gene matches: 8. Germline CDR1 SNHLY, CDR2 FYNNEI. The CDR3 runs to 14 residues. The CDR3 here is CASGGQGWAEKLFF. In DNA form, the CDR3 reads TGTGCCAGCGGGGGACAGGGATGGGCTGAAAAACTGTTTTTT. The full variable domain, completed using reference TRBV2 and TRBJ1-4, is EPEVTQTPSHQVTQMGQEVILRCVPISNHLYFYWYRQILGQKVEFLVSFYNNEISEKSEIFDDQFSVERPDGSNFTLKIRSTKLEDSAMYFCASGGQGWAEKLFFGSGTQLSVL.

This clone was detected a few times. The chain combines TRBV3-1 (or the pseudogene TRBV3-2) with TRBJ1-5; weak D call: TRBD1 (6 bases). This CDR3 contains 14 residues. Looked up from germline, CDR1 is LGHDT and CDR2 is YNNKEL (reference sequence). Trimming removed 5 bases from V and 5 bases from J, with 13 bases in between. The CDR3 here is CASSYGQYDQPQHF. The CDR3 DNA follows: TGTGCCAGCAGCTACGGACAGTACGATCAGCCCCAGCATTTT.

The chain is built from TRBV28 and TRBJ2-6, with 8 bases identical to TRBD1. The germline V gene encodes CDR1 MDHEN and CDR2 SYDVKM. The V segment lost 3 bases and the J segment 0 bases; nucleotides outside the gene matches: 1. The CDR3 covers 16 residues. CDR3 nucleotides: TGTGCCAGCAGTTTGGGACAGGTCTCTGGGGCCAACGTCCTGACTTTC. Protein sequence: CASSLGQVSGANVLTF.

Ten or more counts support this clone. The chain links TRBV7-2 to TRBJ2-7; TRBD2 aligns across 8 bases. The CDR3 has 19 residues. Trimming at V came to 0 bases and at J to 9 bases, leaving 22 bases not matched to a gene. Germline V lookup: CDR1 SGHTA, CDR2 FQGNSA. DNA for the CDR3: TGTGCCAGCAGCTTAGCTGGGGGGAGCCCGGGACTAGGATTACAGGGGCAGTACTTC. Translating it yields CASSLAGGSPGLGLQGQYF.

The genes are TRBV19 and TRBJ2-2, with 11 bases matching TRBD2. The CDR3 consists of 15 residues. The trim removed 6 bases at V and 7 bases at J, leaving 7 bases unmatched. Germline assignment: CDR1 LNHDA and CDR2 SQIVND (reference sequence). The CDR3 DNA follows: TGTGCCAGTAGCTATGGGACTAGCGGCAACGGGGAGCTGTTTTTT. It encodes CASSYGTSGNGELFF.

This rearrangement joins TRBV27 to TRBJ1-6; 9 bases align to TRBD1. CDR1 MNHEY and CDR2 SMNVEV come from the germline V gene (reference sequence). CDR3 length: 17 residues. V was pared by 5 bases and J by 0 bases, with 5 bases of the junction left unmatched. CDR3 sequence (DNA): TGTGCCAGCAGTCCCGGACAGGGGAGCTCCTATAATTCACCCCTCCACTTT. It translates to CASSPGQGSSYNSPLHF.

This clone occurred once. The V gene is TRBV14, the J gene TRBJ2-3; 9 positions agree with TRBD1. Per the germline V gene, CDR1 is SGHDN and CDR2 is FVKESK. The CDR3 has 16 residues. Trimming removed 5 bases from V and 4 bases from J; junction bases left unmatched: 10. The CDR3 loop is CASSNGQGPGADTQYF. For the CDR3, the DNA is TGTGCCAGCAGCAACGGACAGGGGCCAGGAGCAGATACGCAGTATTTT.

The J gene is TRBJ2-3, the V gene TRBV12-3 or TRBV12-4; D unclear. There are 12 residues in the CDR3. The V gene lost 3 bases and the J gene lost 1 base, with 2 bases spanning the gap. The CDR3 DNA reads TGTGCCAGCAGTTTCGGCACAGATACGCAGTATTTT. It translates to CASSFGTDTQYF.

The J gene is TRBJ2-6, the V gene TRBV7-9; possible D gene TRBD1, 6 bases. Germline CDR1 is SEHNR and CDR2 is FQNEAQ (reference sequence). This CDR3 region has 13 residues. The CDR3 sequence is CAFRGSGANVLTF. CDR3 nucleotide sequence: TGTGCATTCAGGGGATCTGGGGCCAACGTCCTGACTTTC.

This clone has just a few counts. The chain couples TRBV30 to TRBJ1-6; D is unclear. The CDR3 consists of 13 residues. Germline CDR1 reads GTSNPN; CDR2 reads SVGIG (reference sequence). Trimming took 0 bases from V and 9 from J, leaving 9 bases between them. The CDR3, as DNA: TGTGCCTGGAGTGTACAAGAATCTTCACCCCTCCACTTT. Encoded protein: CAWSVQESSPLHF.

This clone appeared many times. The V gene is TRBV3-1 (or the pseudogene TRBV3-2), the J gene TRBJ2-7; D possibly corresponds to TRBD1 (6 bases). Germline CDR1 and CDR2: LGHDT and YNNKEL (reference sequence). The V gene lost 1 base and the J gene lost 6 bases, with 13 bases spanning the gap. CDR3 length: 14 amino acids. In nucleotides, the CDR3 is TGTGCCAGCAGCCAAGGTACAGGGTTCGGCGAGCAGTACTTC. Residues: CASSQGTGFGEQYF.

This chain links TRBV19 with TRBJ2-7; 7 bases are a match to TRBD1. The germline V gene has CDR1 LNHDA and CDR2 SQIVND (reference sequence). The CDR3 runs to 13 residues. V lost 7 bases to trimming and J lost 6 bases; unmatched junction nucleotides: 9. DNA for the CDR3: TGTGCCAGTACAGACAGGGTGGGAATCGAGCAGTACTTC. Translation: CASTDRVGIEQYF.

The V gene is TRBV2, the J gene TRBJ2-2, with no clear D. The CDR3 loop spans 17 amino acids. The ends were cut back, 2 bases at V and 0 bases at J, with 13 bases in the middle. Per the germline V gene, CDR1 is SNHLY and CDR2 is FYNNEI. For the CDR3, the DNA is TGTGCCAGCAGTGAATATTCAGGCCGAACGAACACCGGGGAGCTGTTTTTT. Its translation is CASSEYSGRTNTGELFF.

The count of this clone is one. The rearrangement joins TRBV7-8 to TRBJ2-1; TRBD2 aligns across 9 bases. Germline V gene data show CDR1 as SGHVS and CDR2 as FQNEAQ. The CDR3 has 14 amino acids. The trim removed 3 bases at V and 5 bases at J, leaving 2 bases unmatched. The CDR3 bases are TGTGCCAGCAGCTTGACTAGCGGTCACAATGAGCAGTTCTTC. Translating it yields CASSLTSGHNEQFF.

J is TRBJ1-3 and V is TRBV6-5; 7 bases match TRBD1. The trim removed 6 bases at V and 3 bases at J, leaving 8 bases unmatched. This CDR3 has 15 amino acids. From germline, CDR1 is MNHEY and CDR2 SVGAGI. CDR3 region: CASRLGGSGGNTIYF. CDR3 bases: TGTGCCAGCAGACTAGGGGGCTCTGGTGGAAACACCATATATTTT.

The chain recombines TRBV27 with TRBJ2-2; tentative D call: TRBD2 (6 bases). Germline CDR1 and CDR2: MNHEY and SMNVEV (reference sequence). This CDR3 contains 17 residues. Between the trimmed V and J ends, which lost 2 bases and 4 bases, there was a span of 17 bases. DNA for the CDR3: TGTGCCAGCAGTTTAAGGGTTGGGCAGGGAGGCACCGGGGAGCTGTTTTTT. Amino acids: CASSLRVGQGGTGELFF.

This chain uses TRBV30 with TRBJ1-2; no firm D call. The germline V gene encodes CDR1 GTSNPN and CDR2 SVGIG (reference sequence). This CDR3 spans 13 amino acids. Trimming stripped 3 bases from V and 4 bases from J, with 12 bases between. The CDR3 DNA is TGTGCCTGGAGCCCCCCACAGTCCTATGGCTACACCTTC. Its protein product is CAWSPPQSYGYTF.

This chain uses TRBV6-6 with TRBJ2-3, with 7 positions matching TRBD2. With V trimmed by 6 bases and J by 5 bases, 8 bases remained unmatched. CDR3 size: 14 residues. Looked up from germline, CDR1 is MNHNY and CDR2 is SVGAGI (reference sequence). Written as DNA, the CDR3 is TGTGCCAGCAGGCTACCTGGCGGGGGAGATACGCAGTATTTT. Residues: CASRLPGGGDTQYF.

This clone occurred a few times. The chain is built from TRBV18 and TRBJ2-5, with D perhaps matching TRBD2 (5 bases). The CDR3 extends over 16 amino acids. V lost 2 bases to trimming and J lost 1 base, with 14 bases between them. Germline V CDR1 and CDR2: KGHSH, LQKENI. CDR3 amino acids: CASSPMGVKGQETQYF. The CDR3 DNA sequence: TGTGCCAGCTCACCAATGGGAGTGAAGGGCCAAGAGACCCAGTACTTC. The full variable domain, its missing parts supplied by reference TRBV18 and TRBJ2-5, is NAGVMQNPRHLVRRRGQEARLRCSPMKGHSHVYWYRQLPEEGLKFMVYLQKENIIDESGMPKERFSAEFPKEGPSILRIQQVVRGDSAAYFCASSPMGVKGQETQYFGPGTRLLVL.

The chain couples TRBV5-4 to TRBJ2-7, with 12 bases fitting TRBD2. The germline gives CDR1 SGHNT, CDR2 YYREEE (reference sequence). This CDR3 contains 17 residues. V lost 0 bases, J lost 4 bases, and 8 bases stayed unmatched. For the CDR3, the DNA is TGTGCCAGCAGCTTGGATCTGGCTACTAGCGGGGGGTACGAGCAGTACTTC. Translating gives CASSLDLATSGGYEQYF.

CDR3 sequence: CASSQDWSRTAGGLRETQYF. As DNA, the CDR3 is TGTGCCAGCAGCCAAGATTGGAGTCGGACGGCGGGGGGGCTCCGGGAGACCCAGTACTTC. The rearrangement joins TRBV4-2 to TRBJ2-5; TRBD2 matches at 9 bases. The trim removed 0 bases at V and 5 bases at J, leaving 19 bases unmatched. Germline-derived CDR1 and CDR2 are LGHNA and YNFKEQ. CDR3 size: 20 residues.

The V gene is TRBV14, the J gene TRBJ2-1, with D uncertain. CDR1 and CDR2 from the germline V gene are SGHDN and FVKESK. CDR3 length: 16 amino acids. V was cut by 4 bases and J by 1 base, with 14 bases left in between. The DNA of the CDR3 is TGTGCCAGCAGCCCTCCGCCAGGTTCTTCCTACAATGAGCAGTTCTTC. Amino acids: CASSPPPGSSYNEQFF.